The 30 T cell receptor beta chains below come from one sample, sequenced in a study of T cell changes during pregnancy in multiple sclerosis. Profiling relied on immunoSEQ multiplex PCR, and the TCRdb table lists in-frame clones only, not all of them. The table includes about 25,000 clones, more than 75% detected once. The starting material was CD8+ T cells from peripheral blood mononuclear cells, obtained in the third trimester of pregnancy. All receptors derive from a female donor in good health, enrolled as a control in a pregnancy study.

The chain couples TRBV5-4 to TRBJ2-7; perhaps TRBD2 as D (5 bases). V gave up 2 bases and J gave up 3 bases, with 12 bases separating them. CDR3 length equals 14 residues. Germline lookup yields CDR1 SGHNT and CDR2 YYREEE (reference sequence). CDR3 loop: CASSFYPGNYEQYF. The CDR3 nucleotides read TGTGCCAGCAGCTTCTATCCGGGAAACTACGAGCAGTACTTC.

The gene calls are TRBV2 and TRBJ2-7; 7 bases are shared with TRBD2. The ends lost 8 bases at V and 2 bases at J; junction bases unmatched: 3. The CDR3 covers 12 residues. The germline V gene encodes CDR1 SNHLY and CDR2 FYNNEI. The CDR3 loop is CASVGTTYEQYF. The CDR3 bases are TGTGCCAGCGTTGGGACTACCTACGAGCAGTACTTC.

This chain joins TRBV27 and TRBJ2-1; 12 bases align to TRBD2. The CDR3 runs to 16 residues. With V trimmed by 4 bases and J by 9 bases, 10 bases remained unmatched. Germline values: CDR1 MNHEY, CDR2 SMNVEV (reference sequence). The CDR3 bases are TGTGCCAGCAGTTCCATCCGACTAGCGGGAGAACTTGAGCAGTTCTTC. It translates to CASSSIRLAGELEQFF.

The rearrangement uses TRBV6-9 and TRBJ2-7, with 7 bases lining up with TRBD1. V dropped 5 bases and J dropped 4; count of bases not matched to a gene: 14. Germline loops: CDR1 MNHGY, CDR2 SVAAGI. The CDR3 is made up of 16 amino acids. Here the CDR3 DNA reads TGTGCCAGCAGTCCCATTAGTGACAGGGTGGGGTACGAGCAGTACTTC. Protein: CASSPISDRVGYEQYF.

CDR3 sequence (DNA): TGTGCCAGCAGTTTGGACAGCGGGACAGGGGGAGCTGGCTACACCTTC. Amino acid sequence: CASSLDSGTGGAGYTF. This chain joins TRBV27 and TRBJ1-2; 11 positions match TRBD1. Germline-derived CDR1 and CDR2 are MNHEY and SMNVEV (reference sequence). CDR3 length: 16 amino acids. V shed 3 bases and J 7 bases; nucleotides not matched to a gene: 10.

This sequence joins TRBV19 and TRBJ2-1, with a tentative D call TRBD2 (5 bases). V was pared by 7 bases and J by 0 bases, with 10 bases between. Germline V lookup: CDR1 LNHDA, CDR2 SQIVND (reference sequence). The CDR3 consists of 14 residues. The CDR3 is CASMVGSSYNEQFF. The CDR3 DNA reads TGTGCCAGTATGGTGGGGAGCTCCTACAATGAGCAGTTCTTC.

The CDR3 loop is CASSLGTGVPFF. CDR3 sequence (DNA): TGTGCCAGCAGCTTGGGCACAGGCGTGCCGTTTTTT. This rearrangement joins TRBV5-6 to TRBJ1-4, with D maybe TRBD1 (5 bases). The V gene's germline CDR1 is SGHDT and CDR2 YYEEEE. The length of the CDR3 is 12 residues. The V gene lost 0 bases and the J gene lost 16 bases, with 13 bases spanning the gap.

The CDR3: CASSDQAGGADTQYF. The CDR3 coding sequence is TGTGCCAGCAGTGACCAGGCAGGGGGTGCCGATACGCAGTATTTT. The rearrangement links TRBV6-4 to TRBJ2-3, with 7 bases lining up with TRBD1. The CDR3 is 15 residues long. CDR1 is MRHNA, CDR2 SNTAGT, per germline. V lost 2 bases and J lost 6; bases outside the gene matches: 8.

CDR3 residues: CSGRRGYEVTGELFF. The DNA for the CDR3 is TGCAGCGGACGAAGGGGCTACGAGGTCACCGGGGAGCTGTTTTTT. The V and J genes are TRBV29-1 and TRBJ2-2; weak D call: TRBD1 (5 bases). The CDR3 loop spans 15 amino acids. From germline, CDR1 is SQVTM and CDR2 ANQGSEA. The V end was cut by 7 bases, the J end by 4 bases, with 19 bases between.

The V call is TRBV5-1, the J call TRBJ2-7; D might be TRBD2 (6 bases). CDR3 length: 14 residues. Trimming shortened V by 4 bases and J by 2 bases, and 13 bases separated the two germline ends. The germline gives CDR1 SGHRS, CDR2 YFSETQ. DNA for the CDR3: TGCGCCAGCAGCATGGGAGGTGGTGCCTACGAGCAGTACTTC. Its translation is CASSMGGGAYEQYF.

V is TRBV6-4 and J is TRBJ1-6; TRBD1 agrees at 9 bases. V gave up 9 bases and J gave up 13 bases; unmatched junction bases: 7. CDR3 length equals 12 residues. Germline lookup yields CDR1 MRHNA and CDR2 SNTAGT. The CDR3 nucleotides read TGTGCCAGACCACAGGGGGCGCTTCCCCTCCACTTT. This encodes CARPQGALPLHF.

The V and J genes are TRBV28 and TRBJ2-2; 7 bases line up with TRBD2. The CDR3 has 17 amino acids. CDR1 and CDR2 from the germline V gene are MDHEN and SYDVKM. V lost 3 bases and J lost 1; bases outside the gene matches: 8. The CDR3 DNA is TGTGCCAGCAGTTTTATCCGCGGGAGCATGAACACCGGGGAGCTGTTTTTT. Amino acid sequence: CASSFIRGSMNTGELFF. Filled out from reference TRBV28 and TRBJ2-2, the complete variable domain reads DVKVTQSSRYLVKRTGEKVFLECVQDMDHENMFWYRQDPGLGLRLIYFSYDVKMKEKGDIPEGYSVSREKKERFSLILESASTNQTSMYLCASSFIRGSMNTGELFFGEGSRLTVL.

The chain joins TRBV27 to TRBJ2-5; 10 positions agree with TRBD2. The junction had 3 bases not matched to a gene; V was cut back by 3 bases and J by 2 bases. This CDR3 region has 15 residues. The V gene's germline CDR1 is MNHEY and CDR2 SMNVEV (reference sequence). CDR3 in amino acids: CASSFSLAGQETQYF. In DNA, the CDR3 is TGTGCCAGCAGTTTTTCACTAGCGGGGCAAGAGACCCAGTACTTC.

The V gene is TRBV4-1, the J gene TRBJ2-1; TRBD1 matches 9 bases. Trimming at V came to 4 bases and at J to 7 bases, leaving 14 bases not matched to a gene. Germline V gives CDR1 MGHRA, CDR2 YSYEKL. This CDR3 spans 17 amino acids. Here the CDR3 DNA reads TGCGCCAGCAGCCCGAGGGTGGGACAGGGAAATATGAATGAGCAGTTCTTC. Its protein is CASSPRVGQGNMNEQFF.

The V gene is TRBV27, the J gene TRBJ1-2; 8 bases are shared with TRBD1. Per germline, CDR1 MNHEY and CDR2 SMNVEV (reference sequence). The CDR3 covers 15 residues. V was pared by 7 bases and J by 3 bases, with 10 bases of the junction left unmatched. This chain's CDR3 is CASKNTGGLDYGYTF. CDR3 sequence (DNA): TGTGCCAGCAAAAATACAGGGGGGTTGGACTATGGCTACACCTTC.

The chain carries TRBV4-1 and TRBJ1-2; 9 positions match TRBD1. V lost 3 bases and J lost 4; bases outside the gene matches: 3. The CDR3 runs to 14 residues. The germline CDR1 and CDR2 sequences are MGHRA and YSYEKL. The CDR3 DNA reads TGCGCCAGCAGCCAGGACAGGGGCTCCTATGGCTACACCTTC. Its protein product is CASSQDRGSYGYTF.

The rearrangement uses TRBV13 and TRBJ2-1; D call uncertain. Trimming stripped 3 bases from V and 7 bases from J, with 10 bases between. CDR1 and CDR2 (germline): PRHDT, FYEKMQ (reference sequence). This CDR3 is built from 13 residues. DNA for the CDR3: TGTGCCAGCAGCTTGGCTAGACGAAATGAGCAGTTCTTC. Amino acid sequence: CASSLARRNEQFF.

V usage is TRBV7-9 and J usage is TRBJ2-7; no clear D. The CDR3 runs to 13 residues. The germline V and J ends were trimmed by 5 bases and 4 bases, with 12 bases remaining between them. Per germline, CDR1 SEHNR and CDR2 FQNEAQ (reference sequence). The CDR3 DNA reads TGTGCCAGCAGCCCCCCCGCGATGTACGAGCAGTACTTC. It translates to CASSPPAMYEQYF.

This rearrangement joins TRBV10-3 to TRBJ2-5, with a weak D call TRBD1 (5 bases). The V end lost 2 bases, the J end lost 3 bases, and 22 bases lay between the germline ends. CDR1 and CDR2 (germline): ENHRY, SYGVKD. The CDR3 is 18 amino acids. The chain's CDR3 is CAISEDPTASSGKETQYF. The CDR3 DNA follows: TGTGCCATCAGTGAGGACCCGACAGCGTCCTCGGGTAAAGAGACCCAGTACTTC.

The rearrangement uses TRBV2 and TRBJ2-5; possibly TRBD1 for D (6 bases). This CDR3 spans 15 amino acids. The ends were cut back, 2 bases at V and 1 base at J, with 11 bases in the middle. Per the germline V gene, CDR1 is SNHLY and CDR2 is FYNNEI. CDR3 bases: TGTGCCAGCAGTGAAATGTTGGGGGCCCAAGAGACCCAGTACTTC. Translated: CASSEMLGAQETQYF. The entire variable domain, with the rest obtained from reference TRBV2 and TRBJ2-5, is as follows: EPEVTQTPSHQVTQMGQEVILRCVPISNHLYFYWYRQILGQKVEFLVSFYNNEISEKSEIFDDQFSVERPDGSNFTLKIRSTKLEDSAMYFCASSEMLGAQETQYFGPGTRLLVL.

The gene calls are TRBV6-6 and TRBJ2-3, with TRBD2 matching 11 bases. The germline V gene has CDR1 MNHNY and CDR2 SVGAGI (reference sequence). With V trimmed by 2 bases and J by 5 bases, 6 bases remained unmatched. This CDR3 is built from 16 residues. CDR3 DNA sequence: TGTGCCAGCAGTTACGTAGCGGGAGGGCCAGTAGATACGCAGTATTTT. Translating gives CASSYVAGGPVDTQYF.

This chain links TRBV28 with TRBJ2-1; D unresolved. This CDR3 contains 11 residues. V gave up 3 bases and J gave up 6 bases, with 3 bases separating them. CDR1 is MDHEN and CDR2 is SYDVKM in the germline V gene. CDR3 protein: CASSLANEQFF. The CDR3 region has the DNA TGTGCCAGCAGTTTGGCCAATGAGCAGTTCTTC.

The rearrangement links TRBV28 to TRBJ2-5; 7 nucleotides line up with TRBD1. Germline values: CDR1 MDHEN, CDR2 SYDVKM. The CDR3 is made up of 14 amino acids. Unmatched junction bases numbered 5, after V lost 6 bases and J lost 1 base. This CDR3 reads CASRPGQFQETQYF. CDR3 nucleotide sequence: TGTGCCAGCAGACCGGGACAGTTCCAAGAGACCCAGTACTTC.

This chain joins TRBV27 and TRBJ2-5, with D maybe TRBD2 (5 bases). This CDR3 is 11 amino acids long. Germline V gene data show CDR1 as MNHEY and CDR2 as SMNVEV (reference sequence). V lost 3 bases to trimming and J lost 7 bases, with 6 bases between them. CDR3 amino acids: CASSFRGTQYF. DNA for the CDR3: TGTGCCAGCAGTTTTCGGGGGACCCAGTACTTC.

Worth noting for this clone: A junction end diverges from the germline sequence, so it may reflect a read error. The CDR3 loop reads CASSSGSGSKDTQYF. The CDR3 bases are TGTGCCAGCAGTTCTGGTAGCGGGAGCAAAGATACGCAGTATTTT. The chain carries TRBV9 and TRBJ2-3, with 9 positions matching TRBD2. Germline loops: CDR1 SGDLS, CDR2 YYNGEE. CDR3 size: 15 residues.

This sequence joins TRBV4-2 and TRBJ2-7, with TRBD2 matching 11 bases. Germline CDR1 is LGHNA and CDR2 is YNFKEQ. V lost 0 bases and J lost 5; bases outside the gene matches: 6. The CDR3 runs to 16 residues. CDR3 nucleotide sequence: TGTGCCAGCAGCCAAGATGGGACTAGCGGATACAACGAGCAGTACTTC. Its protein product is CASSQDGTSGYNEQYF.

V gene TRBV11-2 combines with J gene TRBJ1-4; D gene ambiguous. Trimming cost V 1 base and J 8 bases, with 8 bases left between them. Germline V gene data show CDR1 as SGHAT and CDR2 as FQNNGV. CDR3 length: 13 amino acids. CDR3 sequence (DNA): TGTGCCAGCAGCTTAGCCCTACTAGAAAAACTGTTTTTT. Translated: CASSLALLEKLFF.

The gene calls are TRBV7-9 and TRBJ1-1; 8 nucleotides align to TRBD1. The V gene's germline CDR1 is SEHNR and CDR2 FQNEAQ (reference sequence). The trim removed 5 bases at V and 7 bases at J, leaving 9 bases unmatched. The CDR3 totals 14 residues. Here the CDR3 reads CASSPRTGFGEAFF. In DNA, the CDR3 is TGTGCCAGCAGCCCCCGGACAGGGTTTGGTGAAGCTTTCTTT.

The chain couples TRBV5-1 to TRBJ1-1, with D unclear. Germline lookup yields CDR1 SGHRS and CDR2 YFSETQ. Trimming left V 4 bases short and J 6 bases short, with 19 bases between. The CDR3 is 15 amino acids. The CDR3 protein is CASSPTVIGGAEAFF. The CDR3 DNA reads TGCGCCAGCAGCCCAACAGTGATTGGTGGCGCTGAAGCTTTCTTT.

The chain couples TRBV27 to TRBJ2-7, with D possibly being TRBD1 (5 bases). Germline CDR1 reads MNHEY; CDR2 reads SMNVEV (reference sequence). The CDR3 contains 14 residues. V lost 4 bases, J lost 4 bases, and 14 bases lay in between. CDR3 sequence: CASSYRQTPYEQYF. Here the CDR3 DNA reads TGTGCCAGCAGTTATCGACAGACTCCGTACGAGCAGTACTTC.